The next 16 T cell receptor beta chains were all read from a single sample in a study of blood T cell repertoires in COVID-19. The protocol was immunoSEQ multiplex PCR, while the TCRdb copy is restricted to in-frame clones and leaves out a portion. The sample holds about 150,000 clones; roughly 85% are singletons and the top ten take under 2.5%. The sequencing sample was made of peripheral blood. The receptors were sampled from an elderly woman with acute or convalescent COVID-19.

About this clone: Other DNA sequences in this sample translate to the same CDR3. The chain uses TRBV7-2 and TRBJ1-3; D possibly corresponds to TRBD1 (5 bases). V was clipped by 1 base and J by 2 bases, with 6 bases between them. Germline loops: CDR1 SGHTA, CDR2 FQGNSA. This CDR3 spans 14 amino acids. The CDR3 loop is CASSLGGPGNTIYF. The CDR3, as DNA: TGTGCCAGCAGCTTAGGGGGCCCTGGAAACACCATATATTTT.

This clone was observed once. This chain links TRBV27 with TRBJ2-7; 9 bases match TRBD2. V trimming: 8 bases; J trimming: 3 bases; junction bases outside the gene matches: 14. The V gene's germline CDR1 is MNHEY and CDR2 SMNVEV (reference sequence). The CDR3 sequence is 16 residues long. CDR3 sequence (DNA): TGTGCCAGCTCCCCCCTAGCGGGACGCCCACGCTACGAGCAGTACTTC. Translated: CASSPLAGRPRYEQYF.

This rearrangement joins TRBV7-8 to TRBJ2-3, with D perhaps TRBD2 (5 bases). The CDR3 has 13 residues. Germline V gene lookup returns CDR1 SGHVS and CDR2 FQNEAQ. V was pared by 1 base and J by 8 bases, with 10 bases between. CDR3 residues: CASSLEVRGTQYF. CDR3 nucleotides: TGTGCCAGCAGCTTAGAGGTTCGGGGTACGCAGTATTTT.

V usage is TRBV18 and J usage is TRBJ2-1; 7 nucleotides agree with TRBD1. The ends lost 1 base at V and 8 bases at J; junction bases unmatched: 8. The CDR3 spans 15 residues. In germline, CDR1 is KGHSH, CDR2 LQKENI. The CDR3: CASSPQRQGGDEQFF. Here the CDR3 DNA reads TGTGCCAGCTCACCACAGAGACAGGGTGGAGATGAGCAGTTCTTC.

This chain links TRBV21-1 with TRBJ2-7; whether TRBD1, the table's D call, matches the DNA was not checked. TRBV21-1 is flagged as a pseudogene. The CDR3 runs to 16 residues. This chain's CDR3 is CASRLAPDRGMDEQYF. For the CDR3, the DNA is TGTGCCAGCAGACTAGCCCCGGACAGGGGTATGGACGAGCAGTACTTC.

V is TRBV9 and J is TRBJ2-3; D possibly corresponds to TRBD1 (6 bases). V was cut by 2 bases and J by 8 bases, with 9 bases left in between. Per the germline V gene, CDR1 is SGDLS and CDR2 is YYNGEE. The length of the CDR3 is 12 residues. The CDR3 nucleotides are TGTGCCAGCAGCGTCAGGGGCGGTACGCAGTATTTT. It translates to CASSVRGGTQYF.

The CDR3 DNA follows: TGTGCCACCGCAGAGGGTGAGGCTAATGAAAAACTGTTTTTT. Protein product: CATAEGEANEKLFF. The chain couples TRBV24-1 to TRBJ1-4; no firm D call. The germline gives CDR1 KGHDR, CDR2 SFDVKD. Trimming pared 9 bases from V and 3 bases from J, leaving 13 bases between. The CDR3 extends over 14 amino acids.

The rearrangement uses TRBV5-6 and TRBJ1-1, with TRBD1 matching 7 bases. Unmatched junction bases numbered 5, after V lost 3 bases and J lost 0 bases. Per germline, CDR1 SGHDT and CDR2 YYEEEE. This CDR3 is built from 15 residues. DNA for the CDR3: TGTGCCAGCAGCTCTAGACAGGGCATGAACACTGAAGCTTTCTTT. It is translated as CASSSRQGMNTEAFF. Supplemented by reference TRBV5-6 and TRBJ1-1, the full variable domain reads DAGVTQSPTHLIKTRGQQVTLRCSPKSGHDTVSWYQQALGQGPQFIFQYYEEEERQRGNFPDRFSGHQFPNYSSELNVNALLLGDSALYLCASSSRQGMNTEAFFGQGTRLTVV.

The chain has TRBV29-1 and TRBJ1-3; TRBD1 matches at 10 bases. Per the germline V gene, CDR1 is SQVTM and CDR2 is ANQGSEA. V lost 6 bases to trimming and J lost 0 bases; unmatched junction nucleotides: 5. CDR3 size: 15 residues. The CDR3 nucleotides read TGCAGCGTGACAGGGGGCGATGGCTCTGGAAACACCATATATTTT. Translated, it gives CSVTGGDGSGNTIYF.

The chain is built from TRBV5-5 and TRBJ1-5; D gene uncertain. CDR3 length: 16 residues. Germline V lookup: CDR1 SGHKS, CDR2 YYEKEE (reference sequence). Trimming pared 0 bases from V and 6 bases from J, leaving 16 bases between. The CDR3 DNA reads as TGTGCCAGCAGCTTGGAAGGAGGGCGTGAAAGTCAGCCCCAGCATTTT. Amino acids: CASSLEGGRESQPQHF.

This chain connects TRBV10-3 to TRBJ2-7; 8 nucleotides line up with TRBD2. CDR1 is ENHRY, CDR2 SYGVKD, per germline. J gave up 6 bases and V 3 bases, and 4 bases lay outside the gene matches. This CDR3 has 13 amino acids. The CDR3 reads CAISELGRGEQYF. CDR3 coding DNA: TGTGCCATCAGTGAACTCGGGAGGGGCGAGCAGTACTTC.

The gene calls are TRBV2 and TRBJ1-1, with a possible D match to TRBD1 (6 bases). Germline V lookup: CDR1 SNHLY, CDR2 FYNNEI. The CDR3 is 13 residues long. Trimming stripped 3 bases from V and 4 bases from J, with 9 bases between. The CDR3 here is CASSDSRGTEAFF. Here the CDR3 DNA reads TGTGCCAGCAGTGATAGCAGGGGCACTGAAGCTTTCTTT.

The chain employs TRBV7-9 and TRBJ1-1; 7 nucleotides align to TRBD1. The trim removed 1 base at V and 3 bases at J, leaving 2 bases unmatched. The CDR3 consists of 14 residues. Germline-derived CDR1 and CDR2 are SEHNR and FQNEAQ (reference sequence). CDR3 protein: CASSLEGAYTEAFF. The DNA for the CDR3 is TGTGCCAGCAGCTTAGAGGGGGCCTACACTGAAGCTTTCTTT.

The chain carries TRBV30 and TRBJ1-2; D may be TRBD1 (5 bases). V was clipped by 2 bases and J by 8 bases, with 18 bases between them. This CDR3 is 14 amino acids long. Germline values: CDR1 GTSNPN, CDR2 SVGIG (reference sequence). The CDR3 protein is CAWSPGGGVKGYTF. In nucleotides, the CDR3 is TGTGCCTGGAGTCCTGGGGGAGGGGTTAAGGGCTACACCTTC. The full variable domain, rest sourced from reference TRBV30 and TRBJ1-2, is SQTIHQWPATLVQPVGSPLSLECTVEGTSNPNLYWYRQAAGRGLQLLFYSVGIGQISSEVPQNLSASRPQDRQFILSSKKLLLSDSGFYLCAWSPGGGVKGYTFGSGTRLTVV.

V and J are TRBV30 and TRBJ1-3; 7 nucleotides line up with TRBD1. Germline CDR1 GTSNPN, CDR2 SVGIG (reference sequence). V dropped 5 bases and J dropped 3; count of bases not matched to a gene: 19. CDR3 length: 18 amino acids. The CDR3 bases are TGTGCCTGGTACAGGGACAGTCGAGCCTCTCAGAGTGGAAACACCATATATTTT. The encoded protein is CAWYRDSRASQSGNTIYF. Together with reference TRBV30 and TRBJ1-3, the CDR3 gives the full variable domain: SQTIHQWPATLVQPVGSPLSLECTVEGTSNPNLYWYRQAAGRGLQLLFYSVGIGQISSEVPQNLSASRPQDRQFILSSKKLLLSDSGFYLCAWYRDSRASQSGNTIYFGEGSWLTVV.

The rearrangement uses TRBV28 and TRBJ1-5, with D unclear. Trimming shortened V by 5 bases and J by 7 bases, and 15 bases separated the two germline ends. Looked up from germline, CDR1 is MDHEN and CDR2 is SYDVKM. The CDR3 is 14 residues long. This CDR3 reads CASSPSLPAQPQHF. The CDR3 DNA follows: TGTGCCAGCAGTCCATCACTGCCTGCCCAGCCCCAGCATTTT.